One and the same sample provided the 21 T cell receptor beta chains below, sequenced in a study of lung T cells in sarcoidosis with Löfgren's syndrome. TCRdb re-called the reads through MiXCR, storing one row per CDR3 protein. Among 60,000 to 70,000 distinct CDR3 sequences listed, approximately 21% were seen once. Sequencing used CD4+ T cells from PBMCs. These receptors all come from a human donor with sarcoidosis (Löfgren's syndrome or another form), or a control subject (not recorded which).

The table lists this clonotype with many counts. The J gene is TRBJ2-5, the V gene TRBV28; no firm D call. Per the germline V gene, CDR1 is MDHEN and CDR2 is SYDVKM. V was shortened by 9 bases and J by 2 bases, with 10 bases between the two germline ends. The CDR3 totals 12 residues. The CDR3 DNA is TGTGCCAGTCAGGTGGGTCAAGAGACCCAGTACTTC. Translating it yields CASQVGQETQYF.

Of note for this clonotype: The junction does not match germline at one end; this may be a read error. This sequence joins TRBV18 and TRBJ1-1; D is unclear. This CDR3 is built from 14 residues. From germline, CDR1 is KGHSH and CDR2 LQKENI. CDR3 bases: TGTGCCATCTCACCATCCCAGAGGAACACTGAAGCTTTCTTT. It translates to CAISPSQRNTEAFF.

This clonotype was seen many times. The chain couples TRBV6-1 to TRBJ2-7; D is perhaps TRBD1 or TRBD2 (5 bases each). The V end lost 2 bases, the J end lost 2 bases, and 13 bases lay between the germline ends. The CDR3 covers 15 residues. Germline loops: CDR1 MNHNS, CDR2 SASEGT. The DNA for the CDR3 is TGTGCCAGCAGTGAATGGGGGATAAACGCCTACGAGCAGTACTTC. Protein sequence: CASSEWGINAYEQYF.

The chain recombines TRBV5-1 with TRBJ2-1; 9 nucleotides match TRBD1. This CDR3 region has 16 residues. Germline V gene lookup returns CDR1 SGHRS and CDR2 YFSETQ. V dropped 4 bases and J dropped 8; count of bases not matched to a gene: 13. This CDR3 reads CASSQGTGTQGDEQFF. Here the CDR3 DNA reads TGCGCCAGCAGCCAAGGGACAGGGACCCAAGGTGATGAGCAGTTCTTC.

The sample holds many counts of this clonotype. The chain joins TRBV27 to TRBJ2-7, with TRBD2 matching 7 bases. The CDR3 totals 13 residues. Trimming removed 4 bases from V and 3 bases from J; junction bases left unmatched: 3. The germline gives CDR1 MNHEY, CDR2 SMNVEV (reference sequence). CDR3 amino acids: CASSSSGVYEQYF. The CDR3 DNA follows: TGTGCCAGCAGTTCCAGCGGGGTCTACGAGCAGTACTTC.

As for this clonotype: A much more abundant neighbour one base away suggests this may be a read error. The chain combines TRBV28 with TRBJ2-7; D remains ambiguous. This CDR3 is 13 amino acids long. Germline-derived CDR1 and CDR2 are MDHEN and SYDVKM. The CDR3 region is CASSWGGTYEQHF. The CDR3 DNA is TGTGCCAGCAGTTGGGGTGGAACCTACGAGCAGCACTTC.

The V call is TRBV7-2, the J call TRBJ1-1, with D perhaps TRBD1 (5 bases). CDR3 size: 16 residues. Per germline, CDR1 SGHTA and CDR2 FQGNSA. Trimming removed 0 bases at V and 4 bases at J, with 15 bases between. CDR3 sequence reads: CASSLAPGNGGTEAFF. Written as DNA, the CDR3 is TGTGCCAGCAGCTTAGCACCAGGGAATGGCGGCACTGAAGCTTTCTTT.

The chain joins TRBV6-6 to TRBJ2-3, with D uncertain. The CDR3 is made up of 15 amino acids. Germline V gene data show CDR1 as MNHNY and CDR2 as SVGAGI (reference sequence). The V and J ends lost 2 bases and 0 bases respectively, with 9 bases between them. The CDR3 reads CASSYETPSTDTQYF. CDR3 in DNA: TGTGCCAGCAGTTACGAAACACCTAGCACAGATACGCAGTATTTT.

The rearrangement joins TRBV18 to TRBJ1-1, with D hard to call. Trimming took 5 bases from V and 1 from J, leaving 2 bases between them. The CDR3 spans 11 residues. Germline CDR1 is KGHSH and CDR2 is LQKENI. This CDR3 reads CASSANTEAFF. CDR3 bases: TGTGCCAGCTCAGCGAACACTGAAGCTTTCTTT.

This clonotype was observed many times. The CDR3 DNA is TGTGCCAGCAGCTACGCACCGGGTGGCCGGGAGCTGTTTTTT. Amino acid sequence: CASSYAPGGRELFF. The V call is TRBV7-2, the J call TRBJ2-2, with D uncertain. The CDR3 contains 14 residues. Germline assignment: CDR1 SGHTA and CDR2 FQGNSA. Between the trimmed V and J ends, which lost 4 bases and 9 bases, there was a span of 15 bases.

This clonotype was seen at least ten times. The chain links TRBV28 to TRBJ2-7, with D hard to call. Germline values: CDR1 MDHEN, CDR2 SYDVKM. The CDR3 covers 11 residues. V was shortened by 6 bases and J by 6 bases, with 9 bases between the two germline ends. CDR3 in DNA: TGTGCCAGCAGCCCGGGCGGCGAGCAGTACGTC. It codes for CASSPGGEQYV.

A remark on this clonotype: This may be a read error, as it is one base from a much larger clone. The rearrangement links TRBV10-3 to TRBJ2-3; TRBD2 agrees at 11 bases. CDR3 length: 16 residues. V was clipped by 6 bases and J by 1 base; unmatched bases: 6. In germline, CDR1 is ENHRY, CDR2 SYGVKD. CDR3 bases: TGTGCCATCAGCACTAGCGGGAGTAGAGGCACAGATACGCAGTATTTT. It yields the protein CAISTSGSRGTDTQYF.

In its sample, this clonotype was seen many times. V is TRBV6-6 and J is TRBJ2-5; D is possibly TRBD2 (6 bases). Germline V CDR1 and CDR2: MNHNY, SVGAGI (reference sequence). The CDR3 spans 16 residues. The V end lost 0 bases, the J end lost 7 bases, and 18 bases lay between the germline ends. The CDR3 DNA reads as TGTGCCAGCAGTTACTCTGGAGGGCCAAATAGGCGGACCCAGTACTTC. Amino acids: CASSYSGGPNRRTQYF.

The chain joins TRBV2 to TRBJ2-3; 11 bases are shared with TRBD2. The CDR3 extends over 17 amino acids. With 2 bases clipped from V and 1 base from J, the junction kept 5 bases outside the gene matches. The V gene's germline CDR1 is SNHLY and CDR2 FYNNEI. The CDR3 nucleotides are TGTGCCAGCAGTGAACTTCTAGCGGGGGGCGGCACAGATACGCAGTATTTT. Protein product: CASSELLAGGGTDTQYF. Filled out from reference TRBV2 and TRBJ2-3, the complete variable domain reads EPEVTQTPSHQVTQMGQEVILRCVPISNHLYFYWYRQILGQKVEFLVSFYNNEISEKSEIFDDQFSVERPDGSNFTLKIRSTKLEDSAMYFCASSELLAGGGTDTQYFGPGTRLTVL.

The rearrangement joins TRBV20-1 to TRBJ2-6; the D is unclear. The CDR3 spans 15 residues. Trimming left V 7 bases short and J 2 bases short, with 15 bases between. The V gene's germline CDR1 is DFQATT and CDR2 SNEGSKA (reference sequence). The CDR3 DNA sequence: TGCAGTGTCATGGGATATCGGACTGGGGCCAACGTCCTGACTTTC. It codes for CSVMGYRTGANVLTF.

As for this clonotype: The conserved final phenylalanine or tryptophan is absent from the CDR3, which likely points to a read error. The J gene is TRBJ2-6, the V gene TRBV2; D is unclear. Germline CDR1 SNHLY, CDR2 FYNNEI. This CDR3 contains 15 residues. The V end lost 6 bases, the J end lost 2 bases, and 11 bases lay between the germline ends. CDR3 DNA sequence: TGTGCCAGCAGGATCGACCAGACTGGGGCCAACGTCCTGACTTCC. Protein: CASRIDQTGANVLTS.

By share, this clonotype counts as medium-sized (0.01 to 0.1%). The chain carries TRBV6-2 or TRBV6-3 and TRBJ2-7; D remains ambiguous. The CDR3 loop spans 12 amino acids. CDR1 and CDR2 (germline): MNHEY, SVGEGT. The V end lost 4 bases, the J end lost 2 bases, and 6 bases lay between the germline ends. The CDR3 nucleotides read TGTGCCAGCAGTTCCTCAACCTACGAGCAGTACGTC. This translates into CASSSSTYEQYV.

The chain is built from TRBV10-3 and TRBJ2-3; D might be TRBD2 (6 bases). Trimming removed 0 bases at V and 4 bases at J, with 8 bases between. CDR1 and CDR2 from the germline V gene are ENHRY and SYGVKD. This CDR3 is built from 14 residues. CDR3 loop: CAISESWRADTQYF. The DNA for the CDR3 is TGTGCCATCAGTGAGTCCTGGAGGGCAGATACGCAGTATTTT.

This clonotype occurred many times. V usage is TRBV28 and J usage is TRBJ2-1; D is perhaps TRBD1 (5 bases). Trimming took 10 bases from V and 3 from J, leaving 13 bases between them. The CDR3 spans 13 residues. The germline V gene has CDR1 MDHEN and CDR2 SYDVKM. The CDR3 region has the DNA TGTGCCATCGCCGACAGACTCTACAATGAGCAGTTCTTC. Translating it yields CAIADRLYNEQFF.

This clonotype was picked up many times. The chain has TRBV28 and TRBJ1-3, with a weak D call TRBD1 (6 bases). Trimming stripped 5 bases from V and 0 bases from J, with 14 bases between. The germline gives CDR1 MDHEN, CDR2 SYDVKM. The CDR3 spans 16 residues. The CDR3 reads CASSTTGPYSGNTIYF. Written as DNA, the CDR3 is TGTGCCAGCAGTACAACAGGGCCTTACTCTGGAAACACCATATATTTT.

CDR3 nucleotide sequence: TGTGCCAGTAGTCGTGACAGATCCTACAATGAGCAGTTCTTC. Translation: CASSRDRSYNEQFF. The chain combines TRBV19 with TRBJ2-1; weak D call: TRBD1 (5 bases). Per germline, CDR1 LNHDA and CDR2 SQIVND (reference sequence). The CDR3 contains 14 residues. V was trimmed by 5 bases and J by 1 base, leaving 9 bases between them.